This TCR beta chain was captured in a study of T cells in localized non-small cell lung cancer. General study points: Tumor showed lower T cell clonality than uninvolved adjacent lung, where it was highest. Greater blood T cell density accompanied longer overall survival. Paired adjacent lung recovered a median roughly 56 of the top 100 tumor clones. The tumor had only one region sequenced, so heterogeneity remains possible.

For this clone: Antigen unknown.

Clones were read by immunoSEQ multiplex PCR, and TCRdb kept only the in-frame ones, dropping some. Of around 40,000 clones in the sample, 83% were seen once. V was clipped by 5 bases and J by 2 bases, with 12 bases between them. The CDR3 is 14 amino acids. Germline V lookup: CDR1 SGHVS, CDR2 FQNEAQ. This specimen consisted of PBMCs, obtained before any cancer treatment. This receptor was identified in a man between 35 and 75 years old with stage II lung adenocarcinoma. The chain links TRBV7-8 to TRBJ1-1; D not certain. CDR3 bases: TGTGCCAGCAGCACCCGACAACGTAACACTGAAGCTTTCTTT. Protein product: CASSTRQRNTEAFF.